A single sample is the source of the 23 T cell receptor beta chains below, sequenced in a study of blood T cell repertoires in COVID-19. Sequencing used immunoSEQ multiplex PCR; TCRdb keeps in-frame clones, though not all of them. The data show more than 200,000 clones, nearly 90% seen once. The sequencing input was PBMCs or T cells enriched from blood (not recorded which). These receptor sequences come from a man aged 30-40 years who had recovered from COVID-19.

The chain uses TRBV6-5 and TRBJ1-2; 7 positions match TRBD1. The CDR3 sequence is 15 residues long. The junction had 10 bases not matched to a gene; V was cut back by 5 bases and J by 4 bases. Germline values: CDR1 MNHEY, CDR2 SVGAGI. The CDR3 loop is CASSPAQGQLYGYTF. The CDR3 coding sequence is TGTGCCAGCAGTCCCGCACAGGGGCAGCTCTATGGCTACACCTTC.

Only one count was recorded for this clone. V usage is TRBV19 and J usage is TRBJ1-2, with D tentatively TRBD1 (5 bases). The CDR3 consists of 12 residues. Per the germline V gene, CDR1 is LNHDA and CDR2 is SQIVND (reference sequence). The V and J ends lost 8 bases and 7 bases respectively, with 14 bases between them. In DNA, the CDR3 is TGTGCCAGTGGGAGGAGGGGAATTGGCTACACCTTC. Translated: CASGRRGIGYTF. Complete variable domain (other parts from reference TRBV19 and TRBJ1-2): DGGITQSPKYLFRKEGQNVTLSCEQNLNHDAMYWYRQDPGQGLRLIYYSQIVNDFQKGDIAEGYSVSREKKESFPLTVTSAQKNPTAFYLCASGRRGIGYTFGSGTRLTVV.

V and J are TRBV11-3 and TRBJ1-2, with D unresolved. The germline V gene has CDR1 SGHNT and CDR2 YENEEA. V was cut by 2 bases and J by 2 bases, with 12 bases left in between. This CDR3 has 15 amino acids. CDR3 protein: CASSLNRRTNYGYTF. DNA for the CDR3: TGTGCCAGCAGCTTAAATAGAAGAACCAACTATGGCTACACCTTC.

CDR3 sequence: CASSLQGVNEKLFF. The CDR3 coding sequence is TGTGCCAGCAGCTTGCAGGGGGTAAATGAAAAACTGTTTTTT. The J gene is TRBJ1-4, the V gene TRBV5-4, with 7 bases matching TRBD1. The germline gives CDR1 SGHNT, CDR2 YYREEE (reference sequence). The CDR3 sequence is 14 residues long. V dropped 1 base and J dropped 5; count of bases not matched to a gene: 2.

This sequence joins TRBV28 and TRBJ1-1, with D perhaps matching TRBD1 (6 bases). This CDR3 spans 14 amino acids. Germline assignment: CDR1 MDHEN and CDR2 SYDVKM. V was cut by 7 bases and J by 0 bases, with 12 bases left in between. CDR3 coding DNA: TGTGCCAGCATCCAGGCAGGGGTGAACACTGAAGCTTTCTTT. As protein: CASIQAGVNTEAFF.

CDR3 sequence reads: CAISEEGRPGVGYTF. The DNA for the CDR3 is TGTGCCATCAGTGAGGAGGGCAGGCCGGGAGTCGGCTACACCTTC. V and J are TRBV10-3 and TRBJ1-2, with D unclear. This CDR3 is 15 amino acids long. V lost 2 bases and J 8 bases, leaving 18 bases between the germline ends. Germline V gene lookup returns CDR1 ENHRY and CDR2 SYGVKD.

Concerning this clone: The junction and the germline gene differ at one end; a read error may be behind it. V usage is TRBV6-6 and J usage is TRBJ2-5, with unresolved D. This CDR3 contains 11 residues. The germline V gene encodes CDR1 MNHNY and CDR2 SVGAGI (reference sequence). The CDR3 reads CASIGGETLYF. The CDR3 DNA is TGTGCCAGCATTGGTGGAGAGACCCTGTACTTC.

This clone occurred a few times. V gene TRBV11-2 combines with J gene TRBJ2-1; the D gene is possibly TRBD1 (6 bases). Germline V gives CDR1 SGHAT, CDR2 FQNNGV. V lost 1 base to trimming and J lost 4 bases, with 14 bases between them. This CDR3 has 16 residues. The DNA of the CDR3 is TGTGCCAGCAGCTTAGGCGTGGACAGCCGATACAATGAGCAGTTCTTC. This translates into CASSLGVDSRYNEQFF.

J is TRBJ1-5 and V is TRBV28; TRBD1 is a possible D gene (5 bases). CDR1 and CDR2 from the germline V gene are MDHEN and SYDVKM. CDR3 length: 14 residues. V was pared by 6 bases and J by 7 bases, with 16 bases between. The DNA for the CDR3 is TGTGCCAGCAGCGGTGGTCGGGGGTTACAGCCCCAGCATTTT. As protein: CASSGGRGLQPQHF.

This sequence joins TRBV3-1 (or the pseudogene TRBV3-2) and TRBJ2-3; 9 bases fit TRBD2. The CDR3 covers 16 residues. Germline V gives CDR1 LGHDT, CDR2 YNNKEL (reference sequence). The V segment lost 0 bases and the J segment 5 bases; nucleotides outside the gene matches: 6. The CDR3 DNA sequence: TGTGCCAGCAGCCAAGAGTCCCGCGGGGGGGTAGATACGCAGTATTTT. It encodes CASSQESRGGVDTQYF.

This clone showed up just once. The gene calls are TRBV27 and TRBJ2-1; 7 nucleotides agree with TRBD2. Germline-derived CDR1 and CDR2 are MNHEY and SMNVEV (reference sequence). The CDR3 is 18 amino acids. The V segment lost 5 bases and the J segment 0 bases; nucleotides outside the gene matches: 13. The CDR3 here is CASSTQLGRGSSYNEQFF. In DNA form, the CDR3 reads TGTGCCAGCAGTACCCAACTAGGACGCGGGAGCTCCTACAATGAGCAGTTCTTC.

The rearrangement links TRBV2 to TRBJ2-1; weak D call: TRBD2 (6 bases). Germline V gene data show CDR1 as SNHLY and CDR2 as FYNNEI. The CDR3 loop spans 15 amino acids. V dropped 4 bases and J dropped 4 bases, with 14 bases sitting between them. CDR3 protein: CASSGVIAVYNEQFF. The CDR3 DNA sequence: TGTGCCAGCAGTGGTGTGATAGCGGTTTACAATGAGCAGTTCTTC.

This CDR3 is CASSRTSGIAGGGEQFF. The CDR3 nucleotides read TGCGCCAGCAGCCGGACCTCGGGTATAGCGGGAGGGGGTGAGCAGTTCTTC. The chain couples TRBV4-1 to TRBJ2-1; TRBD2 matches 11 bases. This CDR3 has 17 amino acids. Looked up from germline, CDR1 is MGHRA and CDR2 is YSYEKL. V shed 4 bases and J 9 bases; nucleotides not matched to a gene: 14.

This sequence joins TRBV7-8 and TRBJ1-2; D is possibly TRBD1 (5 bases). V lost 5 bases to trimming and J lost 3 bases, with 13 bases between them. This CDR3 is 14 amino acids long. CDR1 is SGHVS, CDR2 FQNEAQ, per germline. The CDR3 region has the DNA TGTGCCAGCAGCCGCGGGGGGGTTGACTATGGCTACACCTTC. This gives the protein CASSRGGVDYGYTF. The full variable domain, rest sourced from reference TRBV7-8 and TRBJ1-2, is GAGVSQSPRYKVAKRGQDVALRCDPISGHVSLFWYQQALGQGPEFLTYFQNEAQLDKSGLPSDRFFAERPEGSVSTLKIQRTQQEDSAVYLCASSRGGVDYGYTFGSGTRLTVV.

The chain links TRBV25-1 to TRBJ1-1; the D is unclear. Germline lookup yields CDR1 MGHDK and CDR2 SYGVNS. Trimming removed 2 bases from V and 1 base from J, with 8 bases in between. This CDR3 region has 14 residues. DNA of the CDR3: TGTGCCAGCAGTGAAGTCGGGTCGAACACTGAAGCTTTCTTT. It encodes CASSEVGSNTEAFF.

V usage is TRBV12-3 or TRBV12-4 and J usage is TRBJ2-7; D might be TRBD1 (5 bases). This CDR3 has 11 residues. V dropped 1 base and J dropped 12 bases, with 10 bases sitting between them. CDR3 amino acids: CASSLVGATYF. CDR3 bases: TGTGCCAGCAGTTTAGTTGGGGCAACGTACTTC.

This chain uses TRBV19 with TRBJ2-7; TRBD1 matches at 12 bases. Germline values: CDR1 LNHDA, CDR2 SQIVND (reference sequence). V dropped 1 base and J dropped 4; count of bases not matched to a gene: 8. The CDR3 runs to 17 residues. CDR3 sequence reads: CASSIAGQGARGYEQYF. CDR3 DNA sequence: TGTGCCAGTAGTATAGCGGGACAGGGGGCAAGGGGATACGAGCAGTACTTC. The complete variable domain, with remaining parts taken from reference TRBV19 and TRBJ2-7, reads DGGITQSPKYLFRKEGQNVTLSCEQNLNHDAMYWYRQDPGQGLRLIYYSQIVNDFQKGDIAEGYSVSREKKESFPLTVTSAQKNPTAFYLCASSIAGQGARGYEQYFGPGTRLTVT.

This chain joins TRBV4-3 and TRBJ1-3, with 7 positions matching TRBD1. The CDR3 is 20 residues long. Germline CDR1 reads LGHNA; CDR2 reads YSLEER. V shed 4 bases, J shed 0 bases, and the junction held 18 bases outside the gene matches. CDR3 DNA sequence: TGCGCCAGCAGCCGACAGTTCGGCGGGCAGGGGGTGAGCTCTGGAAACACCATATATTTT. This gives the protein CASSRQFGGQGVSSGNTIYF.

J is TRBJ2-1 and V is TRBV20-1; 9 bases agree with TRBD2. J gave up 3 bases and V 3 bases, and 6 bases lay outside the gene matches. The germline V gene encodes CDR1 DFQATT and CDR2 SNEGSKA (reference sequence). This CDR3 has 15 residues. The CDR3, as DNA: TGCAGTGCTAGTCGGCGGGGGGGTTTCTACAATGAGCAGTTCTTC. It codes for CSASRRGGFYNEQFF.

The CDR3 protein is CASSVRENTGELFF. CDR3 DNA sequence: TGTGCCAGCAGTGTGAGAGAGAACACCGGGGAGCTGTTTTTT. The chain employs TRBV6-4 and TRBJ2-2; D gene ambiguous. Germline values: CDR1 MRHNA, CDR2 SNTAGT. V was shortened by 4 bases and J by 1 base, with 7 bases between the two germline ends. This CDR3 contains 14 residues.

The CDR3 DNA follows: TGTGCCAGCAGCAGAAGTCAGGGTAACACCGATACGCAGTATTTT. Its protein is CASSRSQGNTDTQYF. The chain has TRBV7-9 and TRBJ2-3; TRBD1 might be the D (5 bases). The CDR3 has 15 residues. Trimming removed 5 bases at V and 6 bases at J, with 18 bases between. In germline, CDR1 is SEHNR, CDR2 FQNEAQ (reference sequence).

The rearrangement uses TRBV5-1 and TRBJ2-1; 8 bases agree with TRBD2. J gave up 8 bases and V 3 bases, and 10 bases lay outside the gene matches. This CDR3 is 15 amino acids long. Germline V gene data show CDR1 as SGHRS and CDR2 as YFSETQ. In DNA form, the CDR3 reads TGCGCCAGCAGCTGGGGAGCGGGAGCTTTGGATGAGCAGTTCTTC. Residues: CASSWGAGALDEQFF.

The CDR3 nucleotides are TGTGCCAGCAGCCCGGGGGAACTCTCCTACGAGCAGTACTTC. It yields the protein CASSPGELSYEQYF. The J gene is TRBJ2-7, the V gene TRBV11-3; TRBD2 might be the D (6 bases). V was trimmed by 5 bases and J by 0 bases, leaving 11 bases between them. This CDR3 comprises 14 residues. CDR1 is SGHNT, CDR2 YENEEA, per germline. The entire variable domain, with the rest obtained from reference TRBV11-3 and TRBJ2-7, is as follows: EAGVVQSPRYKIIEKKQPVAFWCNPISGHNTLYWYLQNLGQGPELLIRYENEEAVDDSQLPKDRFSAERLKGVDSTLKIQPAELGDSAVYLCASSPGELSYEQYFGPGTRLTVT.